The next 10 T cell receptor beta chains were all read from a single sample in a study of T cell responses to AZD1222 COVID-19 vaccine. Data came from immunoSEQ multiplex PCR; TCRdb stores just in-frame clones and leaves some out. The data hold 100,000 to 120,000 clones, with roughly four fifths observed a single time. Sample: peripheral blood, taken on day 0 of AZD1222 vaccination. The origin of the receptors is an adult in good health.

This chain uses TRBV21-1 with TRBJ1-3; the table's TRBD1 call for D was not verified on the DNA. TRBV21-1 is a pseudogene. The CDR3 loop spans 14 amino acids. The CDR3 DNA sequence: TGTGCCAGCAGCCCCCGGGACAACTCAAACACCATATATTTT. Protein: CASSPRDNSNTIYF.

This clone was observed a handful of times. The chain is built from TRBV3-1 (or the pseudogene TRBV3-2) and TRBJ2-3; TRBD1 matches at 8 bases. The germline V gene encodes CDR1 LGHDT and CDR2 YNNKEL (reference sequence). Unmatched junction bases numbered 12, after V lost 2 bases and J lost 5 bases. The CDR3 is made up of 17 amino acids. CDR3 region: CASSQITGGSTRDTQYF. CDR3 nucleotides: TGTGCCAGCAGCCAAATAACAGGGGGAAGTACACGAGATACGCAGTATTTT.

V gene TRBV7-8 combines with J gene TRBJ1-5; the D is unclear. Trimming took off 6 bases at V and 10 bases at J, with 16 bases between the two ends. CDR1 and CDR2 (germline): SGHVS, FQNEAQ. CDR3 length: 13 amino acids. CDR3 bases: TGTGCCAGCAGTCGGACGCCCCAAGGTCCCCAGCATTTT. Protein sequence: CASSRTPQGPQHF.

The chain recombines TRBV9 with TRBJ1-4; D uncertain. CDR1 and CDR2 from the germline V gene are SGDLS and YYNGEE. V lost 4 bases and J 8 bases, leaving 18 bases between the germline ends. This CDR3 spans 15 amino acids. This CDR3 is CASSPNSGYAEKLFF. The DNA for the CDR3 is TGTGCCAGCAGCCCCAACAGTGGTTATGCGGAAAAACTGTTTTTT.

This chain connects TRBV24-1 to TRBJ2-5; D is undetermined. V was shortened by 3 bases and J by 1 base, with 11 bases between the two germline ends. CDR3 size: 15 residues. Germline V gene data show CDR1 as KGHDR and CDR2 as SFDVKD. In DNA form, the CDR3 reads TGTGCCACCAGTGATCCTCGGAGTCCCCAAGAGACCCAGTACTTC. Translation gives CATSDPRSPQETQYF.

The chain employs TRBV3-1 (or the pseudogene TRBV3-2) and TRBJ2-3, with D possibly TRBD2 on 6 matching bases. Between the trimmed V and J ends, which lost 0 bases and 2 bases, there was a span of 6 bases. The CDR3 has 14 residues. Germline V gene data show CDR1 as LGHDT and CDR2 as YNNKEL (reference sequence). In DNA, the CDR3 is TGTGCCAGCAGCCAAGAGGGACTCACAGATACGCAGTATTTT. Encoded protein: CASSQEGLTDTQYF.

The J gene is TRBJ1-1, the V gene TRBV5-5, with 11 positions matching TRBD1. The V gene end was trimmed by 3 bases and the J gene end by 5 bases; junction bases not matched to a gene: 3. This CDR3 comprises 14 residues. CDR1 is SGHKS, CDR2 YYEKEE, per germline (reference sequence). DNA for the CDR3: TGTGCCAGCAGCTCCGGGACAGGGGGAACTGAAGCTTTCTTT. Its protein product is CASSSGTGGTEAFF. Using reference TRBV5-5 and TRBJ1-1 for the parts outside the CDR3, the full variable domain is DAGVTQSPTHLIKTRGQQVTLRCSPISGHKSVSWYQQVLGQGPQFIFQYYEKEERGRGNFPDRFSARQFPNYSSELNVNALLLGDSALYLCASSSGTGGTEAFFGQGTRLTVV.

DNA for the CDR3: TGTGCCAGCAGACCTGCCCAGGGGGCGGGTGAAAAACTGTTTTTT. Translation gives CASRPAQGAGEKLFF. J is TRBJ1-4 and V is TRBV28; 8 nucleotides agree with TRBD1. The germline V gene has CDR1 MDHEN and CDR2 SYDVKM. The CDR3 extends over 15 amino acids. The V and J ends lost 6 bases and 7 bases, in that order; junction bases with no gene match: 10.

Comment on this clone: One end of the junction fails to match germline, which may point to a read error. This rearrangement joins TRBV7-9 to TRBJ1-1; 8 bases match TRBD1. The CDR3 totals 14 residues. Germline V gene sequence: CDR1 SEHNR, CDR2 FQNEAQ (reference sequence). The CDR3 loop reads CASNLGQGWTEAFF. The CDR3 nucleotides read TGTGCCAGCAACTTAGGACAGGGATGGACTGAAGCTTTCTTT.

The CDR3 DNA sequence: TGTGCCAGCAGCCCCATTTGGAGAGAGACCCAGTACTTC. Protein sequence: CASSPIWRETQYF. This chain links TRBV3-1 (or the pseudogene TRBV3-2) with TRBJ2-5; D not resolved. CDR3 size: 13 residues. V lost 4 bases, J lost 4 bases, and 10 bases lay in between. From germline, CDR1 is LGHDT and CDR2 YNNKEL (reference sequence).